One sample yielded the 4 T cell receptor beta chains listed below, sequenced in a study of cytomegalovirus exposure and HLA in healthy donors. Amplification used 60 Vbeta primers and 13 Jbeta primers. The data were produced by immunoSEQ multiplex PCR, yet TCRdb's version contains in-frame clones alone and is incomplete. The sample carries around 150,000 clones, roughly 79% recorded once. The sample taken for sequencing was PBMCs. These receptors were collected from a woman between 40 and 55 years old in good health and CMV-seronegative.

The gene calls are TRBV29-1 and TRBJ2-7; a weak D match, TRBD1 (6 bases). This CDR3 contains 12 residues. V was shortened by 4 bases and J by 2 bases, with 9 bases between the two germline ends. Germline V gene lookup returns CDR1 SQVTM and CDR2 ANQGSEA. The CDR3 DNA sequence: TGCAGCGTTGCGGACAGCACCTACGAGCAGTACTTC. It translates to CSVADSTYEQYF.

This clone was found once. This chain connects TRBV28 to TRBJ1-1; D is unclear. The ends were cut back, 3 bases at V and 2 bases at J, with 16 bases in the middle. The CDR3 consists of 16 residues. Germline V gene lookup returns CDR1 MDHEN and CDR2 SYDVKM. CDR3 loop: CASSLSQVPVNTEAFF. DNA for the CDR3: TGTGCCAGCAGTTTGTCCCAGGTACCGGTTAACACTGAAGCTTTCTTT. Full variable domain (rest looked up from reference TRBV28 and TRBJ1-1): DVKVTQSSRYLVKRTGEKVFLECVQDMDHENMFWYRQDPGLGLRLIYFSYDVKMKEKGDIPEGYSVSREKKERFSLILESASTNQTSMYLCASSLSQVPVNTEAFFGQGTRLTVV.

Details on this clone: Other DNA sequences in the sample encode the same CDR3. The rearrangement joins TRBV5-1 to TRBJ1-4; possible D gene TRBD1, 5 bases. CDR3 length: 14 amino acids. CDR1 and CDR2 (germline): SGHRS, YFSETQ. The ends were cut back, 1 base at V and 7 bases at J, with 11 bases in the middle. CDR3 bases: TGCGCCAGCAGCTTGAGGCAGGGTGGTGAAAAACTGTTTTTT. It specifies CASSLRQGGEKLFF. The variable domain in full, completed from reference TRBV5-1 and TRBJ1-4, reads KAGVTQTPRYLIKTRGQQVTLSCSPISGHRSVSWYQQTPGQGLQFLFEYFSETQRNKGNFPGRFSGRQFSNSRSEMNVSTLELGDSALYLCASSLRQGGEKLFFGSGTQLSVL.

This CDR3 is CASSVGGGIAYEQYF. The CDR3 DNA follows: TGTGCCAGCAGCGTAGGGGGAGGGATCGCCTACGAGCAGTACTTC. The chain has TRBV9 and TRBJ2-7, with 7 bases lining up with TRBD2. Germline CDR1 is SGDLS and CDR2 is YYNGEE. CDR3 length: 15 amino acids. Germline trimming cut 0 bases from V and 2 bases from J; bases unmatched to any gene: 5.